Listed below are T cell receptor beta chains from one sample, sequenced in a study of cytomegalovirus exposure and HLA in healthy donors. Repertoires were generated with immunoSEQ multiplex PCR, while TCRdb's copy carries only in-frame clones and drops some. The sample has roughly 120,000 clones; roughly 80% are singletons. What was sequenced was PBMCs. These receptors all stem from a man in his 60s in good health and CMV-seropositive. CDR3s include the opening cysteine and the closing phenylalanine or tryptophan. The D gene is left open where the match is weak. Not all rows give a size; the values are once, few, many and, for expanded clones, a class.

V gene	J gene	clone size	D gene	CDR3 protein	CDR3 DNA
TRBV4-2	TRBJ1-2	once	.	CASSQDGPHNYGYTF	TGTGCCAGCAGCCAAGATGGGCCGCATAACTATGGCTACACCTTC
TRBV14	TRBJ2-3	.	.	CASSHPGGSLTDTQYF	TGTGCCAGCAGCCACCCGGGGGGCAGCCTCACAGATACGCAGTATTTT
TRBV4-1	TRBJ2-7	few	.	CASSQVSGRYEQYF	TGCGCCAGCAGCCAGGTATCCGGGAGATACGAGCAGTACTTC
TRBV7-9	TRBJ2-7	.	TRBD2	CASSPTTGTISGEQYF	TGTGCCAGCAGCCCAACTACGGGGACTATCTCGGGCGAGCAGTACTTC
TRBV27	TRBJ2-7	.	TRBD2	CASSLIAGGYEQYF	TGTGCCAGCAGTCTAATAGCGGGGGGCTACGAGCAGTACTTC
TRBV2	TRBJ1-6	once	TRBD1	CASGGQGLNSPLHF	TGTGCCAGCGGGGGACAGGGATTAAATTCACCCCTCCACTTT
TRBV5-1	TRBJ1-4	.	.	CASREATNEKLFF	TGCGCCAGCCGCGAGGCAACTAATGAAAAACTGTTTTTT
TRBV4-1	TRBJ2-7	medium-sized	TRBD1	CASSQTGTGLYEQYF	TGCGCCAGCAGCCAGACCGGGACAGGGCTTTACGAGCAGTACTTC
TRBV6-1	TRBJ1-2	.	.	CASSENSLWAGYTF	TGTGCCAGCAGTGAAAATAGTTTGTGGGCTGGCTACACCTTC
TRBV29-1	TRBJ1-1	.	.	CSVLTGSTEAFF	TGCAGCGTCCTCACGGGGAGCACTGAAGCTTTCTTT
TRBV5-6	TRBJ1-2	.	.	CASSLGRGSGYTF	TGTGCCAGCAGCTTAGGGAGGGGATCTGGCTACACCTTC
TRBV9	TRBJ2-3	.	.	CASSVGPGTSTDTQYF	TGTGCCAGCAGCGTAGGACCGGGGACTAGCACAGATACGCAGTATTTT
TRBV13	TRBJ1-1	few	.	CASSLDGGGDEAFF	TGTGCCAGCAGCTTAGACGGGGGAGGGGATGAAGCTTTCTTT
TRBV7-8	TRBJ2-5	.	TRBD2	CASSQNSGTSGETQYF	TGTGCCAGCAGCCAGAACTCCGGGACTAGTGGAGAGACCCAGTACTTC
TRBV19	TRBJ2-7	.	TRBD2	CASSSGRSSYEQYF	TGTGCCAGTAGTAGCGGGAGGAGCTCCTACGAGCAGTACTTC
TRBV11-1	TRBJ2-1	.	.	CASSLERSHNEQFF	TGTGCCAGCAGCTTGGAGCGGAGCCACAATGAGCAGTTCTTC
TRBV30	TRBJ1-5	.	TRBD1	CAWSVRGDRRQPQHF	TGTGCCTGGAGTGTACGGGGGGACAGGCGTCAGCCCCAGCATTTT
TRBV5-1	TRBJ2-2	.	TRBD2	CASRSGTTNTGELFF	TGCGCCAGCAGGTCCGGGACTACGAACACCGGGGAGCTGTTTTTT
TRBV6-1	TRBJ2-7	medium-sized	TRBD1	CASSEAQGQAAYEQYF	TGTGCCAGCAGTGAAGCCCAAGGACAGGCTGCCTACGAGCAGTACTTC
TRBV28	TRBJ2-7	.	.	CASSLLRVGSSYEQYF	TGTGCCAGCAGTCTCCTGCGCGTAGGGAGCTCCTACGAGCAGTACTTC
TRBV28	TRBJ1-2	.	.	CASSLSLSTTGYTF	TGTGCCAGCAGTTTATCCCTCTCGACTACTGGCTACACCTTC
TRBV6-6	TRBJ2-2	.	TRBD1	CASSLDRTTGELFF	TGTGCCAGCAGCCTGGACAGGACCACCGGGGAGCTGTTTTTT
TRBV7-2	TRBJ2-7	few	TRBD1	CASSRSTGSTHEQYF	TGTGCCAGCAGCCGGTCGACAGGGTCTACCCACGAGCAGTACTTC
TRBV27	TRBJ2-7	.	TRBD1	CASSSQGTSYEQYF	TGTGCCAGCAGTTCACAGGGGACCTCCTACGAGCAGTACTTC
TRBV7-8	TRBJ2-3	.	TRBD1	CASSFSTGTDTQYF	TGTGCCAGCAGCTTTTCGACAGGGACAGATACGCAGTATTTT
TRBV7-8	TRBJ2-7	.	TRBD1	CASSLGTGVGEQYF	TGTGCCAGCAGCCTGGGGACAGGGGTCGGCGAGCAGTACTTC
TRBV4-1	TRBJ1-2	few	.	CASSPRGANYGYTF	TGCGCCAGCAGCCCCCGGGGGGCTAACTATGGCTACACCTTC
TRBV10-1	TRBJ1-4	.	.	CASSESGQANEKLFF	TGCGCCAGCAGTGAGAGCGGGCAGGCTAATGAAAAACTGTTTTTT
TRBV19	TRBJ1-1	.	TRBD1	CASSFDRANTEAFF	TGTGCCAGTAGTTTTGACAGGGCGAACACTGAAGCTTTCTTT
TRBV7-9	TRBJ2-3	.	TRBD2	CASSPTGLAGARTDTQYF	TGTGCCAGCAGCCCGACGGGACTAGCGGGCGCGCGAACGGATACGCAGTATTTT
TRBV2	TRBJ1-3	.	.	CASSALVGADGNTIYF	TGTGCCAGCAGCGCTCTTGTTGGGGCGGATGGAAACACCATATATTTT
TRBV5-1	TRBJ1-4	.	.	CASSLAGSGEKLFF	TGCGCCAGCAGCTTGGCCGGGTCGGGGGAAAAACTGTTTTTT
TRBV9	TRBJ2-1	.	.	CASSVSLRDPYNEQFF	TGTGCCAGCAGCGTATCGTTACGGGATCCCTACAATGAGCAGTTCTTC
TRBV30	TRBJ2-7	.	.	CAWSAPGTYEQYF	TGTGCCTGGAGCGCCCCAGGGACCTACGAGCAGTACTTC
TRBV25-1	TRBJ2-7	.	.	CASSESRGRGYEQYF	TGTGCCAGCAGTGAAAGCCGGGGCAGGGGCTACGAGCAGTACTTC
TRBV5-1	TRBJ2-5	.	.	CASSLAQPQETQYF	TGCGCCAGCAGCTTGGCACAGCCCCAAGAGACCCAGTACTTC
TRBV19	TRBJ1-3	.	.	CASSIVRSGNTIYF	TGTGCCAGTAGTATAGTCCGGTCTGGAAACACCATATATTTT
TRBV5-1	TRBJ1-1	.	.	CASSGGSGLGGGTEAFF	TGCGCCAGCAGCGGGGGGTCGGGACTTGGAGGAGGAACTGAAGCTTTCTTT
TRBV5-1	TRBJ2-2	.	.	CASSLIRDSEDTGELFF	TGCGCCAGCAGCTTGATCCGGGACTCCGAGGACACCGGGGAGCTGTTTTTT
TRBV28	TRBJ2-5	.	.	CASSLIGGQETQYF	TGTGCCAGCAGTTTAATAGGGGGCCAAGAGACCCAGTACTTC
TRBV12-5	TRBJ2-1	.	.	CASAQRVGPYNEQFF	TGTGCTAGTGCTCAGCGGGTTGGACCTTACAATGAGCAGTTCTTC
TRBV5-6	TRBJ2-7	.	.	CASSLVPGEQYF	TGTGCCAGCAGCTTGGTACCGGGGGAGCAGTACTTC
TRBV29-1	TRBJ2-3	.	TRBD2	CSVDLLAGAGTDTQYF	TGCAGCGTTGATCTTCTAGCGGGAGCGGGAACAGATACGCAGTATTTT
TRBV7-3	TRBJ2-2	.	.	CASSSGNWGAGELFF	TGTGCCAGCAGCTCCGGGAACTGGGGGGCCGGGGAGCTGTTTTTT
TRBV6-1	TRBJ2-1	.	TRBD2	CASSELAGGSNEQFF	TGTGCCAGCAGTGAACTAGCGGGAGGGAGCAATGAGCAGTTCTTC
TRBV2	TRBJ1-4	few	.	CASSRGEKLFF	TGTGCCAGCAGTAGGGGTGAAAAACTGTTTTTT
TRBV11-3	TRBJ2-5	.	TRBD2	CASSFGLAGVETQYF	TGTGCCAGCAGCTTCGGACTAGCGGGAGTGGAGACCCAGTACTTC
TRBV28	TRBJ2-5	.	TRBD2	CASSWAGVGETQYF	TGTGCCAGCAGTTGGGCGGGAGTCGGCGAGACCCAGTACTTC
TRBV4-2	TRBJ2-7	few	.	CASSQEGPGAFFYEQYF	TGTGCCAGCAGCCAAGAGGGGCCAGGGGCATTCTTCTACGAGCAGTACTTC
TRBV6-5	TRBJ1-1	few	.	CASNLNRDTEAFF	TGTGCCAGCAACCTCAACAGGGACACTGAAGCTTTCTTT